This T cell receptor (beta chain) was captured in a study of blood T cell repertoires in COVID-19. Overall study context: The United States, Italy and Spain were the sources of the acute and convalescent COVID-19 samples.

The data were produced by immunoSEQ multiplex PCR, yet TCRdb's version contains in-frame clones alone and is incomplete. In the table there are over 200,000 clones, about nine tenths of which are singletons. The trim removed 5 bases at V and 7 bases at J, leaving 13 bases unmatched. This CDR3 contains 15 residues. Germline V CDR1 and CDR2: SGHAT, FQNNGV. Material: peripheral blood. The chain links TRBV11-2 to TRBJ2-7; TRBD2 agrees at 8 bases. This clonotype originated in a man aged 25 to 40 who had recovered from COVID-19. This chain's CDR3 is CASSPLLGAGDEQYF. DNA for the CDR3: TGTGCCAGCAGCCCCCTACTCGGAGCGGGGGATGAGCAGTACTTC.